This is a list of T cell receptor beta chains from one sample in a study of early T cells in non-severe SARS-CoV-2 infection. TCRdb reprocessed the 5' RACE reads via MiXCR and lists one record per CDR3 protein. The table has some 66,000 distinct CDR3 sequences, about 13% seen once. Source material: whole blood. Receptor source: an adult who was a healthcare worker with PCR-confirmed SARS-CoV-2 infection or an uninfected control (not recorded which). Each CDR3 is given with its conserved first and last residue. The order of the fields is CDR3 protein, CDR3 DNA, V gene, J gene, clone size, D gene. The D gene is left open where the match is weak. Size tells how often a clone was seen (once, few, many) or the class of an expanded clone, and some rows leave it out.

CASSQEGALSYEQYF,TGTGCCAGCAGCCAAGAAGGGGCGCTCTCCTACGAGCAGTACTTC,TRBV4-2,TRBJ2-7,NA,NA
CASRGGSYEQYF,TGTGCCAGCAGGGGCGGTTCCTACGAGCAGTACTTC,TRBV2,TRBJ2-7,few,NA
CASSASILVNQPQHF,TGTGCCAGCAGCGCTTCAATCCTGGTCAATCAGCCCCAGCATTTT,TRBV7-8,TRBJ1-5,many,NA
CATSRLAGDYNEQFF,TGTGCCACCAGCAGACTAGCGGGAGACTACAATGAGCAGTTCTTC,TRBV15,TRBJ2-1,NA,TRBD2
CASSLRLEAFF,TGTGCCAGCAGTTTAAGACTTGAAGCTTTCTTT,TRBV28,TRBJ1-1,few,NA
CASSQDPTGTLYGYTF,TGCGCCAGCAGCCAAGATCCCACAGGGACCTTGTATGGCTACACCTTC,TRBV4-1,TRBJ1-2,NA,NA
CASSPQAGMNTEAFF,TGTGCCAGCTCTCCGCAGGCGGGAATGAACACTGAAGCTTTCTTT,TRBV18,TRBJ1-1,few,NA
CAWRPGTGELFF,TGTGCCTGGCGACCTGGCACCGGGGAGCTGTTTTTT,TRBV30,TRBJ2-2,few,NA
CASSERLAGPTDTQYF,TGTGCCAGCAGCGAACGACTAGCGGGCCCGACAGATACGCAGTATTTT,TRBV9,TRBJ2-3,NA,TRBD2
CASSHGFGAESGPQYF,TGTGCCAGTAGTCACGGTTTTGGGGCCGAAAGCGGACCCCAGTACTTC,TRBV19,TRBJ2-5,many,NA
CASSSPTSGRASNEQFF,TGTGCCAGCAGTTCCCCCACCAGCGGGAGGGCCTCTAATGAGCAGTTCTTC,TRBV7-2,TRBJ2-1,few,TRBD2
CATSDVTSGDYNEQFF,TGTGCCACCAGTGATGTGACTAGCGGGGACTACAATGAGCAGTTCTTC,TRBV24-1,TRBJ2-1,few,TRBD2
CASKRGESSYNEQFF,TGTGCCAGCAAGCGGGGGGAAAGCTCCTACAATGAGCAGTTCTTC,TRBV5-4,TRBJ2-1,NA,TRBD2
CASSAGQAEYGYTF,TGCGCCAGCAGCGCAGGACAGGCAGAGTATGGCTACACCTTC,TRBV5-1,TRBJ1-2,NA,TRBD1
CASSPREGASYEQYF,TGTGCCAGCTCACCACGTGAGGGCGCCTCCTACGAGCAGTACTTC,TRBV18,TRBJ2-7,NA,NA
CSVFQTVNTEAFF,TGCAGCGTTTTTCAAACTGTGAACACTGAAGCTTTCTTT,TRBV29-1,TRBJ1-1,NA,NA
CASSYGRLAGGYNEQLF,TGTGCCAGCAGTTACGGGAGACTAGCGGGGGGTTACAATGAGCAGCTCTTC,TRBV6-5,TRBJ2-1,many,TRBD2
CSVALRDLYEQYF,TGCAGCGTTGCCCTAAGGGATCTCTACGAGCAGTACTTC,TRBV29-1,TRBJ2-7,NA,NA
CASSPMGLASSTDTQYF,TGTGCCAGTAGCCCCATGGGACTAGCTTCTAGCACAGATACGCAGTATTTT,TRBV19,TRBJ2-3,many,TRBD2
CATSTSGSWNTQYF,TGTGCCACCTCAACTAGCGGGAGTTGGAATACGCAGTATTTT,TRBV27,TRBJ2-3,NA,TRBD2
CASSPLGRFGDTQYF,TGCGCCAGCAGTCCCCTTGGCAGGTTTGGAGATACGCAGTATTTT,TRBV5-1,TRBJ2-3,many,NA
CASSSAGTPVVTDTQYF,TGCGCCAGCAGCTCAGCCGGGACTCCCGTCGTCACAGATACGCAGTATTTT,TRBV5-1,TRBJ2-3,many,NA
CASSLNRATEAFF,TGTGCCAGCAGTTTGAACAGGGCTACTGAAGCTTTCTTT,TRBV28,TRBJ1-1,NA,NA
CASSYPVKGATQYF,TGTGCCAGCAGTTACCCCGTTAAGGGGGCAACGCAGTATTTT,TRBV6-5,TRBJ2-3,many,TRBD1
CASRLDRGAGEQFF,TGTGCCAGCAGACTCGACAGGGGTGCTGGTGAGCAGTTCTTC,TRBV11-2,TRBJ2-1,few,TRBD1
CASSLRGAQETQYF,TGCGCCAGCAGCCTCCGGGGGGCCCAAGAGACCCAGTACTTC,TRBV5-1,TRBJ2-5,few,NA
CASSQGEGGSGNTIYF,TGCGCCAGCAGCCAAGGCGAAGGGGGCTCTGGAAACACCATATATTTT,TRBV4-1,TRBJ1-3,NA,NA
CASSLGAENTEAFF,TGTGCCAGCAGCTTAGGGGCAGAGAACACTGAAGCTTTCTTT,TRBV7-2,TRBJ1-1,few,NA
CASSLNFGIGDEQFF,TGTGCCAGCAGCTTAAATTTCGGGATTGGGGATGAGCAGTTCTTC,TRBV7-3,TRBJ2-1,few,NA
CAATPGALSANVLTF,TGTGCCGCAACTCCCGGGGCCCTATCGGCCAACGTCCTGACTTTC,TRBV6-2/TRBV6-3,TRBJ2-6,few,NA
CASSPDSRETQYF,TGCGCCAGCAGCCCTGACAGTCGGGAGACCCAGTACTTC,TRBV5-1,TRBJ2-5,few,NA
CSAHRLAGVQETQYF,TGCAGTGCACACAGACTAGCGGGAGTCCAAGAGACCCAGTACTTC,TRBV20-1,TRBJ2-5,NA,TRBD2
CSAVRGGICTDTQYF,TGCAGTGCTGTACGAGGGGGGATTTGCACAGATACGCAGTATTTT,TRBV20-1,TRBJ2-3,once,NA
CASSIPRLISGANVLTF,TGTGCCAGCAGTATCCCTCGACTGATCTCTGGGGCCAACGTCCTGACTTTC,TRBV12-3/TRBV12-4,TRBJ2-6,NA,NA
CASSLEGLHTQYF,TGTGCCAGCAGCTTAGAGGGGCTGCATACGCAGTATTTT,TRBV7-9,TRBJ2-3,few,NA
CAISESTGQNTGELFF,TGTGCCATCAGTGAGTCGACGGGACAGAACACCGGGGAGCTGTTTTTT,TRBV10-3,TRBJ2-2,few,NA
CASSLAGVLEQFF,TGTGCCAGCAGCCTAGCGGGAGTCCTTGAGCAGTTCTTC,TRBV6-4,TRBJ2-1,few,TRBD2
CASRDGQGSTGELFF,TGTGCCAGCAGGGACGGACAGGGCTCCACCGGGGAGCTGTTTTTT,TRBV6-6,TRBJ2-2,many,TRBD1
CASSQDRTPNTEAFF,TGCGCCAGCAGCCAAGATAGGACTCCAAACACTGAAGCTTTCTTT,TRBV4-1,TRBJ1-1,NA,NA
CSASWPGITDTQYF,TGCAGTGCTAGTTGGCCGGGGATCACAGATACGCAGTATTTT,TRBV20-1,TRBJ2-3,NA,NA
CAGDSGANVLTF,TGCGCCGGGGACTCTGGGGCCAACGTCCTGACTTTC,TRBV5-4,TRBJ2-6,NA,NA